These 2 T cell receptor beta chains were sequenced from one sample in a study of brain T cells in children with intractable seizures. Time point specified: blood from clinic visit 5 months post-surgery; TSC patient then seizure free. TCRdb's table, derived via immunoSEQ multiplex PCR, lists solely in-frame clones and lacks some. Of hundreds of thousands of clones in the sample, over 90% are singletons; the top ten hold 5.7%. This sample comprised peripheral blood, obtained 4 to 5 months after surgery. Receptor source: a boy under three years old with tuberous sclerosis and intractable seizures.

The rearrangement joins TRBV5-6 to TRBJ1-1; D gene uncertain. Trimming took off 0 bases at V and 0 bases at J, with 12 bases between the two ends. The CDR3 spans 16 residues. Germline V gene data show CDR1 as SGHDT and CDR2 as YYEEEE. As DNA, the CDR3 is TGTGCCAGCAGCTTGGGTACAGACGTCATGAACACTGAAGCTTTCTTT. Its translation is CASSLGTDVMNTEAFF. The variable domain in full, with the rest retrieved from reference TRBV5-6 and TRBJ1-1, is DAGVTQSPTHLIKTRGQQVTLRCSPKSGHDTVSWYQQALGQGPQFIFQYYEEEERQRGNFPDRFSGHQFPNYSSELNVNALLLGDSALYLCASSLGTDVMNTEAFFGQGTRLTVV.

Concerning this clone: The sample has other DNA sequences that encode this CDR3 too. The chain couples TRBV2 to TRBJ1-1; maybe TRBD1 (5 bases). The CDR3 loop spans 14 amino acids. Germline loops: CDR1 SNHLY, CDR2 FYNNEI. V lost 3 bases, J lost 2 bases, and 10 bases lay in between. The CDR3 spells CASSDTGGNTEAFF. CDR3 DNA sequence: TGTGCCAGCAGTGATACAGGAGGAAACACTGAAGCTTTCTTT.